The sequence of this T cell receptor beta chain was determined in a study of T cell changes during pregnancy in multiple sclerosis (dated by TCRdb to between 2017 and 2020). About the investigation overall: The study looked at changes in the T cell repertoire across pregnancy in women with multiple sclerosis.

From the cysteine through the phenylalanine, the CDR3 covers 15 amino acids. Of the read, only the CDR3 DNA is kept; its 45 bases are in frame from base 1. The germline V gene yields MNHEY for CDR1 and SVGAGI for CDR2. V is shortened by 0 bases, J by 6 bases, and the region joining them spans 12 bases. The library was obtained by the immunoSEQ multiplex PCR assay. Imported from immuneACCESS, the table was reduced by TCRdb to in-frame sequences with V and J called. These copies leave out some clones; in studies compared against another copy, an unresolved V gene accounts for under half, and the cause of the remainder is not known. This sample gives approximately 59,000 clones in total; roughly 95% of them show up just once. The leading ten clones occupy approximately 0.35% of the sample. A note on this clone: Its specific antigen is unknown. Per-base quality was not reported, and no clone a single base away is much larger than it.

Sequenced material: CD4+ T cells from peripheral blood mononuclear cells, taken before pregnancy. Recombination connected TRBV6-5 to TRBJ1-5; the D gene is unclear. The receptor was isolated from a female donor with multiple sclerosis, enrolled in a pregnancy study. The DNA reads as follows: TGTGCCAGCAGTTACTCCGGGGATAGAGCTCAGCCCCAGCATTTT. Its protein reads: CASSYSGDRAQPQHF.